These 5 T cell receptor beta chains share one sample of origin, sequenced in a study of blood T cell repertoires in COVID-19. Some clones are missing from TCRdb's copy, which holds only in-frame ones; the method was immunoSEQ multiplex PCR. The sample carries tens of thousands of clones, approximately 91% recorded once. The material sequenced was peripheral blood. These receptors were collected from a human donor with active COVID-19. The donor label of this sample is uncertain.

The V call is TRBV28, the J call TRBJ2-1; 9 bases are a match to TRBD1. CDR3 length: 16 residues. Germline values: CDR1 MDHEN, CDR2 SYDVKM. V gave up 3 bases and J gave up 4 bases; unmatched junction bases: 7. The CDR3 is CASSFRWDRAYNEQFF. The CDR3 DNA sequence: TGTGCCAGCAGTTTCCGTTGGGACAGGGCATACAATGAGCAGTTCTTC. The entire variable domain, with the rest obtained from reference TRBV28 and TRBJ2-1, is as follows: DVKVTQSSRYLVKRTGEKVFLECVQDMDHENMFWYRQDPGLGLRLIYFSYDVKMKEKGDIPEGYSVSREKKERFSLILESASTNQTSMYLCASSFRWDRAYNEQFFGPGTRLTVL.

The genes are TRBV7-3 and TRBJ2-7; D gene ambiguous. V lost 2 bases, J lost 0 bases, and 11 bases lay in between. The CDR3 spans 15 residues. In germline, CDR1 is SGHTA, CDR2 FQGTGA. CDR3 residues: CASSLGPTSSYEQYF. The CDR3 nucleotides read TGTGCCAGCAGCTTAGGTCCCACGAGCTCCTACGAGCAGTACTTC.

The rearrangement joins TRBV6-5 to TRBJ2-7; 7 nucleotides line up with TRBD2. The CDR3 consists of 13 residues. The trim removed 7 bases at V and 3 bases at J, leaving 6 bases unmatched. CDR1 is MNHEY, CDR2 SVGAGI, per germline. For the CDR3, the DNA is TGTGCCAGCAAACTAAGCGGGGACTACGAGCAGTACTTC. Protein product: CASKLSGDYEQYF.

The CDR3 nucleotides are TGTGCCAGCAGTTCCGGGACAGGGGCATACGAGCAGTACTTC. Translating gives CASSSGTGAYEQYF. This sequence joins TRBV2 and TRBJ2-7; 10 nucleotides match TRBD1. Trimming cost V 5 bases and J 4 bases; bases outside gene matches: 5. The CDR3 runs 14 residues. In germline, CDR1 is SNHLY, CDR2 FYNNEI.

The genes are TRBV20-1 and TRBJ2-7; tentative D call: TRBD2 (5 bases). Germline loops: CDR1 DFQATT, CDR2 SNEGSKA (reference sequence). The CDR3 has 10 amino acids. The V end was cut by 5 bases, the J end by 4 bases, with 6 bases between. The CDR3 DNA follows: TGCAGTGCTGAGGGTTACGAGCAGTACTTC. As protein: CSAEGYEQYF.